Each of the 5 T cell receptor beta chains below was sequenced from the same sample in a study of shared clonotypes between healthy human individuals. Generated by immunoSEQ multiplex PCR, the TCRdb table keeps only in-frame clones and is missing some. Among 2,100,000 or so clones listed, 90% to 97% were seen once. The sample taken for sequencing was naive CD4+ T cells sorted from blood. The sample's subset: CD45RA+ positively selected. The receptors originated from a man aged 18 to 35 in good health.

CDR3 sequence: CASSQDFGLSTDTQYF. CDR3 in DNA: TGTGCCAGCAGCCAAGATTTCGGGCTAAGCACAGATACGCAGTATTTT. The chain combines TRBV14 with TRBJ2-3, with no clear D. Trimming took 0 bases from V and 0 from J, leaving 10 bases between them. The CDR3 contains 16 residues. Germline CDR1 SGHDN, CDR2 FVKESK.

The rearrangement joins TRBV6-5 to TRBJ1-2, with D perhaps matching TRBD1 (6 bases). With 7 bases removed from V and 4 bases from J, the gap between germline ends came to 13 bases. The germline CDR1 and CDR2 sequences are MNHEY and SVGAGI. CDR3 length: 13 amino acids. CDR3 amino acids: CASNQGGGYGYTF. The DNA for the CDR3 is TGTGCCAGCAACCAAGGGGGGGGCTATGGCTACACCTTC.

J is TRBJ2-2 and V is TRBV5-1; D unclear. The CDR3 has 16 residues. The V end lost 2 bases, the J end lost 1 base, and 12 bases lay between the germline ends. CDR1 and CDR2 from the germline V gene are SGHRS and YFSETQ. CDR3 protein: CASSFLWGENTGELFF. CDR3 nucleotide sequence: TGCGCCAGCAGCTTCCTCTGGGGTGAGAACACCGGGGAGCTGTTTTTT.

This clone came up once. The chain is built from TRBV25-1 and TRBJ2-5; 9 bases line up with TRBD1. This CDR3 is 17 amino acids long. Looked up from germline, CDR1 is MGHDK and CDR2 is SYGVNS. V was clipped by 2 bases and J by 4 bases; unmatched bases: 11. CDR3 sequence reads: CASSERVGTGGSETQYF. CDR3 bases: TGTGCCAGCAGTGAACGAGTAGGAACAGGGGGCTCAGAGACCCAGTACTTC.

The J gene is TRBJ2-5, the V gene TRBV27, with TRBD2 matching 14 bases. The germline V gene encodes CDR1 MNHEY and CDR2 SMNVEV (reference sequence). The J segment lost 2 bases and the V segment lost 5 bases, leaving 4 bases of the junction unmatched. This CDR3 comprises 16 residues. DNA of the CDR3: TGTGCCAGCAGTATCCGACTAGCGGGGGGGCAAGAGACCCAGTACTTC. This encodes CASSIRLAGGQETQYF.